This T cell receptor (beta chain) was sequenced in a study of cytomegalovirus exposure and HLA in healthy donors. Assay: immunoSEQ multiplex PCR; the TCRdb copy retains only in-frame clones and omits some. The sample records 40,000 to 55,000 clones, over 85% being singletons. The receptor comes from a young woman in good health and CMV-seronegative. The sequencing sample was made of PBMCs.

Written as DNA, the CDR3 is TGTGCCAGTTCCAAGCCGGGACAGGAATCCTACGAGCAGTACTTC. Its translation is CASSKPGQESYEQYF. The chain carries TRBV19 and TRBJ2-7, with 8 bases identical to TRBD1. From germline, CDR1 is LNHDA and CDR2 SQIVND (reference sequence). Trimming cost V 8 bases and J 1 base; bases outside gene matches: 10. This CDR3 is 15 amino acids long.